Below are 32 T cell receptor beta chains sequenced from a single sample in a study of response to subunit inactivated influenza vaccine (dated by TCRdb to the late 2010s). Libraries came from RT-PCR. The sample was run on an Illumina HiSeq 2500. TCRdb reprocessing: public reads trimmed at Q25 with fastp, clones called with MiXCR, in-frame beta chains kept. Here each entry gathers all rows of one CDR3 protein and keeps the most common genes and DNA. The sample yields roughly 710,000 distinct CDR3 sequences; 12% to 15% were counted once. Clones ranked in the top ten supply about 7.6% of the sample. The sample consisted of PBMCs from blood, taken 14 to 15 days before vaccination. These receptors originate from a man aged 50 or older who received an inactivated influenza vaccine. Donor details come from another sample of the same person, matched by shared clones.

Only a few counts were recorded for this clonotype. CDR3 bases: TGTGCCAGCAGTGGTTCTGCGGCCTACGAGCAGTACTTC. Its translation is CASSGSAAYEQYF. V usage is TRBV2 and J usage is TRBJ2-7; no firm D call. Germline CDR1 SNHLY, CDR2 FYNNEI. The CDR3 is made up of 13 amino acids. Trimming cost V 4 bases and J 2 bases, with 9 bases left between them.

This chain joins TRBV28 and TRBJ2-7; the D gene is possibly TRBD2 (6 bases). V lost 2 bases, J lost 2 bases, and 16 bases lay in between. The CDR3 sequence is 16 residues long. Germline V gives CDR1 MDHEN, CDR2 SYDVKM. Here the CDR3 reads CASSLPTRGGTYEQYF. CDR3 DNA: TGTGCCAGCAGTTTACCGACCCGGGGAGGTACCTACGAGCAGTACTTC. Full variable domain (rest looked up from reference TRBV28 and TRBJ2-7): DVKVTQSSRYLVKRTGEKVFLECVQDMDHENMFWYRQDPGLGLRLIYFSYDVKMKEKGDIPEGYSVSREKKERFSLILESASTNQTSMYLCASSLPTRGGTYEQYFGPGTRLTVT.

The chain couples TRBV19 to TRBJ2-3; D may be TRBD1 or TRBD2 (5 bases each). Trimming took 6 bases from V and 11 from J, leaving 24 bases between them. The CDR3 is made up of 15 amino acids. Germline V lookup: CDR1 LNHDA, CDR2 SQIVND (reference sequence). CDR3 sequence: CASRLPGDAERRQYF. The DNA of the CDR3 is TGTGCCAGTAGACTTCCCGGGGACGCTGAGCGAAGGCAGTATTTT.

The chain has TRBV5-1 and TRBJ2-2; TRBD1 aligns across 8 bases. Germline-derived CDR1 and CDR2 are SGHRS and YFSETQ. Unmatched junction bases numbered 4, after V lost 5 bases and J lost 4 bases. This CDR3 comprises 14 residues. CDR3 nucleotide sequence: TGCGCCAGCAGGTCGGACAGGGTCACCGGGGAGCTGTTTTTT. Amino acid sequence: CASRSDRVTGELFF.

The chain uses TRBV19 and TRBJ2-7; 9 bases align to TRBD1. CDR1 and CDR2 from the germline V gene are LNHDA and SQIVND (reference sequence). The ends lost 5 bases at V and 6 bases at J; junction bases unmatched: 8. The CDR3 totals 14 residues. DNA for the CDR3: TGTGCCAGTAGTCCGGACAGGGGAATAGGCGAGCAGTACTTC. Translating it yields CASSPDRGIGEQYF.

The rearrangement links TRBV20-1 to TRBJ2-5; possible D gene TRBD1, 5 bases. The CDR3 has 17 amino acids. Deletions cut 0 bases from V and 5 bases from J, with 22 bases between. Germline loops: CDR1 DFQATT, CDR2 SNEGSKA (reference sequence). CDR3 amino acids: CSARDGMGGKGLETQYF. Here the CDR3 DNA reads TGCAGTGCTAGAGACGGCATGGGCGGAAAGGGGTTGGAGACCCAGTACTTC.

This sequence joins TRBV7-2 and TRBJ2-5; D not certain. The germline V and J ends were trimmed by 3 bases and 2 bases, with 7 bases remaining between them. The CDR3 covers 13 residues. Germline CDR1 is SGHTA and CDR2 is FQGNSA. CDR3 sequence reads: CASSFGVQETQYF. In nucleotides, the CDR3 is TGTGCCAGCAGCTTTGGGGTACAAGAGACCCAGTACTTC.

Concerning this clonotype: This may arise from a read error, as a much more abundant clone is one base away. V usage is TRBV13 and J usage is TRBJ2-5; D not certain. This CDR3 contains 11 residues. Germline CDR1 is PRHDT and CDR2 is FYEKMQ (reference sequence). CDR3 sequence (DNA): TGTACCAGCAGCATCCTAGAGACCCAGTACTTC. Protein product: CTSSILETQYF.

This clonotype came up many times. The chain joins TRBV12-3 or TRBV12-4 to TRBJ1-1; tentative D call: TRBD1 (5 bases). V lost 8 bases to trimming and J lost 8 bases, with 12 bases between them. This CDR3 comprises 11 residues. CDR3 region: CASGQATEAFF. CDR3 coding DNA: TGTGCCAGCGGACAAGCGACAGAAGCTTTCTTT.

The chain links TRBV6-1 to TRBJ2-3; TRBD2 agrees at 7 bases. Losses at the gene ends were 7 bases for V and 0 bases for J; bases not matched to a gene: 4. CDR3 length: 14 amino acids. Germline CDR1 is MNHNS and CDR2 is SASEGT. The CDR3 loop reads CASNQAGSTDTQYF. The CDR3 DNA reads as TGTGCCAGCAATCAAGCGGGAAGCACAGATACGCAGTATTTT.

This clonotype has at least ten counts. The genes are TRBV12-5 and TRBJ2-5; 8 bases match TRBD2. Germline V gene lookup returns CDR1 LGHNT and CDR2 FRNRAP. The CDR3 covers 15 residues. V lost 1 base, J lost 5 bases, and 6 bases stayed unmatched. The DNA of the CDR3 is TGTGCTAGTGGTTTGGGTACAGCGGGAGCGGAGACCCAGTACTTC. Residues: CASGLGTAGAETQYF.

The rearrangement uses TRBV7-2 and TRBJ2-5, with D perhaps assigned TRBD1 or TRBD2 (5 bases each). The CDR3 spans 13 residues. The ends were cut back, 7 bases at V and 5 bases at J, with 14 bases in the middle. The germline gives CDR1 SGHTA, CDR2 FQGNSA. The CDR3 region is CASTLGERETQYF. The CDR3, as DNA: TGTGCCAGCACTCTAGGGGAGAGGGAGACCCAGTACTTC.

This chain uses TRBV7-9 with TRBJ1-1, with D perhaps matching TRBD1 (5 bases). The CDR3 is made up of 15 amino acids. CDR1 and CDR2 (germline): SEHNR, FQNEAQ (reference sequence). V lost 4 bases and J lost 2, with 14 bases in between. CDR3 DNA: TGTGCCAGCAGCTACGGCAGGGAAAAAAACACTGAAGCTTTCTTT. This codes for CASSYGREKNTEAFF.

Here the CDR3 reads CATSEAKNIQYF. CDR3 DNA: TGTGCCACCTCGGAGGCCAAAAACATTCAGTACTTC. The chain has TRBV28 and TRBJ2-4; D not resolved. Germline V gives CDR1 MDHEN, CDR2 SYDVKM. V was pared by 10 bases and J by 1 base, with 8 bases between. CDR3 length: 12 residues.

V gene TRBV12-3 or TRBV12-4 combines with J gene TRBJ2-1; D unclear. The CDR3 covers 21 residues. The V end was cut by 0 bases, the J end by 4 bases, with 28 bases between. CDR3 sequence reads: CASSLALAKLNSRYLYNEQFF. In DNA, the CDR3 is TGTGCCAGCAGTTTAGCCTTGGCCAAACTAAATTCACGATACTTATACAATGAGCAGTTCTTC.

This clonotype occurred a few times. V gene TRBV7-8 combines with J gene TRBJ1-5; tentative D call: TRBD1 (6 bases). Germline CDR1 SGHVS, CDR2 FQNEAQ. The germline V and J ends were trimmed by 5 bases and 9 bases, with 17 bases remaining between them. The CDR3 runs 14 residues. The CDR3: CASSRGRGGWPQHF. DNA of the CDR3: TGTGCCAGCAGCCGGGGGCGGGGAGGGTGGCCCCAGCATTTT.

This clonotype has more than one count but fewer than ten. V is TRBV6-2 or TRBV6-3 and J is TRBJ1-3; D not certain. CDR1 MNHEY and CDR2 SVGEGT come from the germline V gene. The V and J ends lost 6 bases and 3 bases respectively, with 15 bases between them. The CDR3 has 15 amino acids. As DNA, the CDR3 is TGTGCCAGCAGGCTCGACGGGCTCTATGGAAACACCATATATTTT. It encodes CASRLDGLYGNTIYF.

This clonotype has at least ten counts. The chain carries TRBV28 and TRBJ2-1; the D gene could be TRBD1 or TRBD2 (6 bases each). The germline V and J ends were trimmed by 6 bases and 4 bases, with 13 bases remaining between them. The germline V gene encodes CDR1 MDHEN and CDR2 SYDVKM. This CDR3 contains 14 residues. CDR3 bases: TGTGCCAGCAGCTCCGGGGGCTCGTACAATGAGCAGTTCTTC. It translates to CASSSGGSYNEQFF.

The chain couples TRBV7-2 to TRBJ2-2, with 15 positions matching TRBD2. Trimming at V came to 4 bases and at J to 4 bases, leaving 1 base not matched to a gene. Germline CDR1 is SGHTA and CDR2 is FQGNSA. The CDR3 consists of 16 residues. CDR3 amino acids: CASSWGLAGGTGELFF. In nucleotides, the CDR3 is TGTGCCAGCAGCTGGGGACTAGCGGGGGGCACCGGGGAGCTGTTTTTT.

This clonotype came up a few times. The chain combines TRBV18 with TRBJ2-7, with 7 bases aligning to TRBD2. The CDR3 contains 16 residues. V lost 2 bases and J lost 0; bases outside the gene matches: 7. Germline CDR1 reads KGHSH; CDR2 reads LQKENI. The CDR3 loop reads CASSPRGGRSSYEQYF. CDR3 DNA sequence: TGTGCCAGCTCACCAAGGGGAGGGAGGAGCTCCTACGAGCAGTACTTC. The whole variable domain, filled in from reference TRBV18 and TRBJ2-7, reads NAGVMQNPRHLVRRRGQEARLRCSPMKGHSHVYWYRQLPEEGLKFMVYLQKENIIDESGMPKERFSAEFPKEGPSILRIQQVVRGDSAAYFCASSPRGGRSSYEQYFGPGTRLTVT.

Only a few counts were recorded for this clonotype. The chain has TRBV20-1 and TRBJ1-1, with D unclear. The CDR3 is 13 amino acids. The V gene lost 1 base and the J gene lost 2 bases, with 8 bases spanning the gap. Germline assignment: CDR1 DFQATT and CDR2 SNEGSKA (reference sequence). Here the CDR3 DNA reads TGCAGTGCTAGAGGCAGGAGCAACACTGAAGCTTTCTTT. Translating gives CSARGRSNTEAFF.

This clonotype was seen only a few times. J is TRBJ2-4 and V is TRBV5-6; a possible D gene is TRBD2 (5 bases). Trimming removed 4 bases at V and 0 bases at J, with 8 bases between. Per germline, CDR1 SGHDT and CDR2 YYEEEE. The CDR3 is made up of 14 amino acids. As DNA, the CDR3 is TGTGCCAGCAGCCCCGGAGGAGCCAAAAACATTCAGTACTTC. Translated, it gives CASSPGGAKNIQYF.

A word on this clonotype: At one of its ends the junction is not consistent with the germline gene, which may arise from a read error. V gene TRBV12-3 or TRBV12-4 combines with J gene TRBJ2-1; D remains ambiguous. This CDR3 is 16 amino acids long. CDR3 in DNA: TGTGCCAGCAGCCAACTTGTCCTAATCCGCCCGGATGAGCAGCTCTTC. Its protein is CASSQLVLIRPDEQLF.

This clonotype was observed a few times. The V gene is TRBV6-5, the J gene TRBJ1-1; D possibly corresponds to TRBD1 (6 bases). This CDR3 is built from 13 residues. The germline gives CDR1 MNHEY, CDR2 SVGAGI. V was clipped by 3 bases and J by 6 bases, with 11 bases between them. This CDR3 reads CASSYKQGAEAFF. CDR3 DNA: TGTGCCAGCAGTTATAAACAGGGAGCTGAAGCTTTCTTT.

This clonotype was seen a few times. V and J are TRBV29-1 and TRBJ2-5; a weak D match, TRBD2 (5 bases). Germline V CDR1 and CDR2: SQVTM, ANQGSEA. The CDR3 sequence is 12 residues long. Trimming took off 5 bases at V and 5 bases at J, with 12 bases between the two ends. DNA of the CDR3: TGCAGCGTTCGGTCTAGCTCGGAGACCCAGTACTTC. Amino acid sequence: CSVRSSSETQYF. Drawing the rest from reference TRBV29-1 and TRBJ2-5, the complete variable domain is SAVISQKPSRDICQRGTSLTIQCQVDSQVTMMFWYRQQPGQSLTLIATANQGSEATYESGFVIDKFPISRPNLTFSTLTVSNMSPEDSSIYLCSVRSSSETQYFGPGTRLLVL.

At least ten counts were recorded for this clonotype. Here the CDR3 DNA reads TGCAGCGTCACGGGACAGGGCCACGAGCAGTACTTC. Translated, it gives CSVTGQGHEQYF. The chain is built from TRBV29-1 and TRBJ2-7; 9 bases match TRBD1. Germline V CDR1 and CDR2: SQVTM, ANQGSEA. V lost 6 bases to trimming and J lost 5 bases; unmatched junction nucleotides: 5. The CDR3 totals 12 residues.

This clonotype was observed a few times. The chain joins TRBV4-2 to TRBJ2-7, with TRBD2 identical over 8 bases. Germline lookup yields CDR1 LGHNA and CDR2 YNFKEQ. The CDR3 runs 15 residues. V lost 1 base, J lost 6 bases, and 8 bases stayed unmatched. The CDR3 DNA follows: TGTGCCAGCAGCCAAGGCGCGGGAGGCTCCGGCGAGCAGTACTTC. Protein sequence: CASSQGAGGSGEQYF.

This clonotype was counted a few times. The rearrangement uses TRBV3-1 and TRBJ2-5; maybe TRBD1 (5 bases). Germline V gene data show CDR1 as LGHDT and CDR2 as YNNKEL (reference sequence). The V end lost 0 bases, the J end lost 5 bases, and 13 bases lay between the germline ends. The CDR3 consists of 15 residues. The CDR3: CASSQDGAVRETQYF. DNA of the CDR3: TGTGCCAGCAGCCAAGATGGGGCGGTTAGGGAGACCCAGTACTTC.

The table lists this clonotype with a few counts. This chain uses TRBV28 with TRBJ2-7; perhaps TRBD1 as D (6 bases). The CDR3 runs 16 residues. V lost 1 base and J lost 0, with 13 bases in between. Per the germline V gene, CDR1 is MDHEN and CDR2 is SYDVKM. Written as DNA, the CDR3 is TGTGCCAGCAGTTTATTTTCAGGGGCGAACTCCTACGAGCAGTACTTC. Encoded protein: CASSLFSGANSYEQYF.

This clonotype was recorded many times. The CDR3 reads CASSRTGVSVNQPQHF. The DNA for the CDR3 is TGTGCCAGCAGTCGAACAGGGGTCTCGGTCAATCAGCCCCAGCATTTT. The rearrangement uses TRBV12-3 or TRBV12-4 and TRBJ1-5, with 7 bases aligning to TRBD1. V was pared by 5 bases and J by 3 bases, with 10 bases of the junction left unmatched. This CDR3 is built from 16 residues.

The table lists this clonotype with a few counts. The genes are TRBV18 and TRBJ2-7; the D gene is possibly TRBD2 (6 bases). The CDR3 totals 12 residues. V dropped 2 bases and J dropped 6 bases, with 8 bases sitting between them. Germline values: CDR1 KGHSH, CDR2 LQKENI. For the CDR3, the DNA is TGTGCCAGCTCACCATGGGGAGGCGAGCAGTACTTC. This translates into CASSPWGGEQYF.

The CDR3 sequence: CASTGASYEQYF. The DNA for the CDR3 is TGTGCCAGCACCGGGGCCTCCTACGAGCAGTACTTC. The chain couples TRBV6-2 or TRBV6-3 to TRBJ2-7; either TRBD1 or TRBD2 may supply D (5 bases each). Between the trimmed V and J ends, which lost 7 bases and 0 bases, there was a span of 7 bases. Germline V CDR1 and CDR2: MNHEY, SVGEGT. This CDR3 spans 12 amino acids.